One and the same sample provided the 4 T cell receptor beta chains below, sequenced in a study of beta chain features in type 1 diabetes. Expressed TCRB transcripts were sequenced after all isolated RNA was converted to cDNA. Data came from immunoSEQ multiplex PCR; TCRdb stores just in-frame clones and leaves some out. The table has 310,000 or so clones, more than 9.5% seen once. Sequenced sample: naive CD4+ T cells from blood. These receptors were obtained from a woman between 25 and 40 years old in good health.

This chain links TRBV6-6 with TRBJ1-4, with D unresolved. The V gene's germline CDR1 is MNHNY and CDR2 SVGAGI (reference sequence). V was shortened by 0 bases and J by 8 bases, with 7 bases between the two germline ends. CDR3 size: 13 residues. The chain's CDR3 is CASSYSRYEKLFF. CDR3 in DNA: TGTGCCAGCAGTTACTCGCGATACGAAAAACTGTTTTTT.

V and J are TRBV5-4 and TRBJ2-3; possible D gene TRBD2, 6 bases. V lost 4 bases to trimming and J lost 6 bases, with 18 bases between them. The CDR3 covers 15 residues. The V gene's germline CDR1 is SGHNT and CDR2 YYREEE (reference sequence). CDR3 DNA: TGTGCCAGCAGCCGGAGGGAGGACCTTGTTGATACGCAGTATTTT. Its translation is CASSRREDLVDTQYF.

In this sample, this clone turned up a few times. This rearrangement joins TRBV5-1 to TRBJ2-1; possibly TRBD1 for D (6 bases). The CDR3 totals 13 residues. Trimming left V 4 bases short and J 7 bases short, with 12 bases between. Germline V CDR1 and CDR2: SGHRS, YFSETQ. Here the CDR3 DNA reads TGCGCCAGCAGCACAGGGAGTAGAAATGAGCAGTTCTTC. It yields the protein CASSTGSRNEQFF. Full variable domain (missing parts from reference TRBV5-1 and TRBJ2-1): KAGVTQTPRYLIKTRGQQVTLSCSPISGHRSVSWYQQTPGQGLQFLFEYFSETQRNKGNFPGRFSGRQFSNSRSEMNVSTLELGDSALYLCASSTGSRNEQFFGPGTRLTVL.

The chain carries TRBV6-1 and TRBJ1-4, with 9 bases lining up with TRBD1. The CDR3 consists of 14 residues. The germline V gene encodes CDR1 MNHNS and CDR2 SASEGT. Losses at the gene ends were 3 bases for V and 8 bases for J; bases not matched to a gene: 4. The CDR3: CASSEGQGPEKLFF. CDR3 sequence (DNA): TGTGCCAGCAGTGAGGGACAGGGCCCGGAAAAACTGTTTTTT.